The 5 T cell receptor beta chains below come from one sample, sequenced in a study of blood T cells in healthy people across ages. Then a second PCR, running roughly 6 to 12 cycles, was carried out with a sample-barcoded 5' primer and a J-beta primer mix. TCRdb re-called the 5' RACE reads through MiXCR, storing one row per CDR3 protein. The repertoire has about 1,400,000 distinct CDR3 sequences, 45% to 70% of them found once; the top ten carry roughly 7%. Sequenced sample: blood. These receptors were collected from a man aged 18 to 29 in good health.

The chain employs TRBV29-1 and TRBJ2-3; 9 nucleotides line up with TRBD2. V dropped 3 bases and J dropped 6; count of bases not matched to a gene: 10. Per germline, CDR1 SQVTM and CDR2 ANQGSEA. The CDR3 covers 15 residues. The DNA of the CDR3 is TGCAGCGTTGATTTGGGTAGCGGGAGATTGGATACGCAGTATTTT. It specifies CSVDLGSGRLDTQYF.

The gene calls are TRBV7-9 and TRBJ2-3, with TRBD2 matching over 8 bases. CDR3 length: 15 amino acids. V trimming: 5 bases; J trimming: 3 bases; junction bases outside the gene matches: 7. Germline loops: CDR1 SEHNR, CDR2 FQNEAQ (reference sequence). CDR3 loop: CASSRGTSLTDTQYF. DNA of the CDR3: TGTGCCAGCAGCCGAGGGACTAGTTTGACAGATACGCAGTATTTT.

The chain has TRBV7-2 and TRBJ2-7; 8 nucleotides align to TRBD1. The junction had 17 bases not matched to a gene; V was cut back by 4 bases and J by 3 bases. The CDR3 is 18 residues long. Germline lookup yields CDR1 SGHTA and CDR2 FQGNSA. The CDR3 reads CASSSPSRGRVPYYEQYF. CDR3 nucleotide sequence: TGTGCCAGCAGCTCACCCAGCAGGGGGCGCGTCCCCTACTACGAGCAGTACTTC.

V gene TRBV12-3 or TRBV12-4 combines with J gene TRBJ1-4; D remains ambiguous. CDR3 size: 15 residues. The germline V and J ends were trimmed by 3 bases and 0 bases, with 8 bases remaining between them. This CDR3 is CASSFYGATNEKLFF. Here the CDR3 DNA reads TGTGCCAGCAGTTTCTACGGCGCAACTAATGAAAAACTGTTTTTT.

This chain uses TRBV7-2 with TRBJ2-3; D might be TRBD2 (5 bases). Germline CDR1 reads SGHTA; CDR2 reads FQGNSA. There are 14 residues in the CDR3. With 4 bases removed from V and 0 bases from J, the gap between germline ends came to 8 bases. The CDR3 protein is CASSYRTSTDTQYF. The CDR3 DNA reads TGTGCCAGCAGCTACCGGACTAGCACAGATACGCAGTATTTT.